The 18 T cell receptor beta chains presented below share a single source sample, sequenced in a study of blood T cell repertoires in COVID-19. The table came from immunoSEQ multiplex PCR; TCRdb's copy has only in-frame clones and leaves some out. The sample yields hundreds of thousands of clones, around 92% seen once. The sample consisted of PBMCs or T cells enriched from blood (not recorded which). The receptors come from a woman aged 30 to 39 who had recovered from COVID-19.

The chain carries TRBV6-5 and TRBJ1-2, with a possible D match to TRBD1 (5 bases). V was pared by 7 bases and J by 4 bases, with 16 bases between. The CDR3 consists of 14 residues. Germline V gene data show CDR1 as MNHEY and CDR2 as SVGAGI. The CDR3 is CASKVRGAFYGYTF. CDR3 sequence (DNA): TGTGCCAGCAAAGTAAGGGGCGCTTTCTATGGCTACACCTTC.

The chain uses TRBV18 and TRBJ2-1; no definite D call. Germline CDR1 KGHSH, CDR2 LQKENI. This CDR3 spans 15 amino acids. Trimming stripped 3 bases from V and 0 bases from J, with 9 bases between. This chain's CDR3 is CASSPMLSSYNEQFF. CDR3 coding DNA: TGTGCCAGCTCACCGATGTTGAGCTCCTACAATGAGCAGTTCTTC.

The chain recombines TRBV11-2 with TRBJ2-2, with a possible D match to TRBD1 (7 bases). Germline V gene sequence: CDR1 SGHAT, CDR2 FQNNGV. This CDR3 contains 15 residues. Trimming left V 5 bases short and J 1 base short, with 11 bases between. CDR3 sequence: CASSNQGGNTGELFF. For the CDR3, the DNA is TGTGCCAGCAGCAATCAGGGGGGGAACACCGGGGAGCTGTTTTTT.

V usage is TRBV6-5 and J usage is TRBJ1-2; 8 bases are a match to TRBD1. This CDR3 is built from 14 residues. V dropped 6 bases and J dropped 2; count of bases not matched to a gene: 5. Germline V gene data show CDR1 as MNHEY and CDR2 as SVGAGI. The DNA for the CDR3 is TGTGCCAGCAGAAAGACAGGGGCCAACTATGGCTACACCTTC. It specifies CASRKTGANYGYTF.

V usage is TRBV28 and J usage is TRBJ2-7; 7 nucleotides agree with TRBD1. Germline CDR1 is MDHEN and CDR2 is SYDVKM. V gave up 5 bases and J gave up 4 bases; unmatched junction bases: 8. The CDR3 is 14 amino acids. The CDR3 DNA follows: TGTGCCAGCAGTCTCCAGGGACAGCTGTACGAGCAGTACTTC. This gives the protein CASSLQGQLYEQYF.

This clone was detected once. The V and J genes are TRBV3-1 (or the pseudogene TRBV3-2) and TRBJ2-2, with D possibly matching TRBD2 (6 bases). V was clipped by 1 base and J by 6 bases, with 12 bases between them. This CDR3 region has 15 residues. Germline V gene data show CDR1 as LGHDT and CDR2 as YNNKEL (reference sequence). CDR3 in amino acids: CASSQGPWGAGELFF. Written as DNA, the CDR3 is TGTGCCAGCAGCCAAGGCCCCTGGGGGGCCGGGGAGCTGTTTTTT.

J is TRBJ2-5 and V is TRBV19, with a possible D match to TRBD2 (5 bases). The CDR3 length is 15 residues. V lost 5 bases to trimming and J lost 9 bases, with 22 bases between them. Germline V gene data show CDR1 as LNHDA and CDR2 as SQIVND (reference sequence). CDR3 residues: CASSPSLYPLGAQYF. The CDR3 DNA is TGTGCCAGTAGTCCCTCACTTTACCCCCTGGGAGCCCAGTACTTC.

V gene TRBV18 combines with J gene TRBJ1-1; 9 nucleotides agree with TRBD1. Germline V gene data show CDR1 as KGHSH and CDR2 as LQKENI. The CDR3 extends over 13 amino acids. The V segment lost 2 bases and the J segment 8 bases; nucleotides outside the gene matches: 3. The CDR3 bases are TGTGCCAGCTCACCAGGACAGGGGTCCGAAGCTTTCTTT. Translation: CASSPGQGSEAFF.

V is TRBV5-1 and J is TRBJ1-1; 7 nucleotides agree with TRBD1. This CDR3 is 13 amino acids long. V lost 2 bases to trimming and J lost 3 bases; unmatched junction nucleotides: 1. Germline CDR1 SGHRS, CDR2 YFSETQ. The CDR3 DNA reads as TGCGCCAGCAGCTTCGACAGGGACACTGAAGCTTTCTTT. It is translated as CASSFDRDTEAFF.

The chain joins TRBV27 to TRBJ2-1; weak D call: TRBD2 (5 bases). The CDR3 spans 14 residues. CDR1 MNHEY and CDR2 SMNVEV come from the germline V gene (reference sequence). Trimming shortened V by 8 bases and J by 7 bases, and 18 bases separated the two germline ends. The CDR3 spells CASSNGGPANEQFF. CDR3 coding DNA: TGTGCCAGCTCGAATGGAGGACCGGCGAATGAGCAGTTCTTC.

CDR3 in DNA: TGTGCCAGCAGTCCACAGGGGGCCCTCCCGACCCAGTACTTC. Protein sequence: CASSPQGALPTQYF. V is TRBV27 and J is TRBJ2-5, with TRBD1 identical over 9 bases. V was pared by 5 bases and J by 7 bases, with 8 bases of the junction left unmatched. Germline V gene sequence: CDR1 MNHEY, CDR2 SMNVEV (reference sequence). This CDR3 has 14 residues.

The chain employs TRBV27 and TRBJ1-1, with no clear D. Germline V gene data show CDR1 as MNHEY and CDR2 as SMNVEV (reference sequence). This CDR3 region has 13 residues. The V end lost 0 bases, the J end lost 5 bases, and 7 bases lay between the germline ends. The CDR3 reads CASSLSGQTEAFF. The CDR3 DNA sequence: TGTGCCAGCAGTTTATCGGGCCAGACTGAAGCTTTCTTT.

The chain recombines TRBV10-3 with TRBJ2-3; 10 bases fit TRBD2. The junction had 6 bases not matched to a gene; V was cut back by 6 bases and J by 3 bases. The CDR3 is 15 residues long. The germline gives CDR1 ENHRY, CDR2 SYGVKD. DNA for the CDR3: TGTGCCATCAGCCTGATAGCGGGAGGTACAGATACGCAGTATTTT. The encoded protein is CAISLIAGGTDTQYF.

The rearrangement joins TRBV6-2 or TRBV6-3 to TRBJ2-7, with 12 bases aligning to TRBD1. The germline CDR1 and CDR2 sequences are MNHEY and SVGEGT. The CDR3 contains 16 residues. J gave up 6 bases and V 6 bases, and 12 bases lay outside the gene matches. CDR3 residues: CASSPNTGTGGSEQYF. DNA of the CDR3: TGTGCCAGCAGCCCAAACACCGGGACAGGGGGCTCCGAGCAGTACTTC.

The chain links TRBV5-1 to TRBJ2-7; 11 bases are shared with TRBD2. The CDR3 runs to 15 residues. The ends lost 3 bases at V and 4 bases at J; junction bases unmatched: 6. Germline-derived CDR1 and CDR2 are SGHRS and YFSETQ. Here the CDR3 reads CASSSLAGEEYEQYF. In DNA form, the CDR3 reads TGCGCCAGCAGCTCACTAGCGGGAGAGGAATACGAGCAGTACTTC.

The chain has TRBV27 and TRBJ1-2; a weak D match, TRBD1 (5 bases). CDR1 and CDR2 from the germline V gene are MNHEY and SMNVEV (reference sequence). Trimming left V 5 bases short and J 4 bases short, with 14 bases between. CDR3 length equals 14 residues. The CDR3 DNA is TGTGCCAGCAGTCTTCGGACACCGCCCTATGGCTACACCTTC. Its translation: CASSLRTPPYGYTF.

This chain links TRBV28 with TRBJ2-2; maybe TRBD2 (6 bases). The CDR3 spans 15 residues. The V gene lost 0 bases and the J gene lost 5 bases, with 10 bases spanning the gap. Germline CDR1 is MDHEN and CDR2 is SYDVKM. CDR3 DNA: TGTGCCAGCAGTTTATGGGGGAGGAGGACCGGGGAGCTGTTTTTT. It specifies CASSLWGRRTGELFF.

This chain links TRBV6-5 with TRBJ2-5; tentative D call: TRBD2 (5 bases). The CDR3 has 13 amino acids. V lost 7 bases, J lost 2 bases, and 11 bases lay in between. Germline CDR1 MNHEY, CDR2 SVGAGI. The CDR3 DNA reads TGTGCCAGCATATTCGGGGTTCAAGAGACCCAGTACTTC. It is translated as CASIFGVQETQYF.